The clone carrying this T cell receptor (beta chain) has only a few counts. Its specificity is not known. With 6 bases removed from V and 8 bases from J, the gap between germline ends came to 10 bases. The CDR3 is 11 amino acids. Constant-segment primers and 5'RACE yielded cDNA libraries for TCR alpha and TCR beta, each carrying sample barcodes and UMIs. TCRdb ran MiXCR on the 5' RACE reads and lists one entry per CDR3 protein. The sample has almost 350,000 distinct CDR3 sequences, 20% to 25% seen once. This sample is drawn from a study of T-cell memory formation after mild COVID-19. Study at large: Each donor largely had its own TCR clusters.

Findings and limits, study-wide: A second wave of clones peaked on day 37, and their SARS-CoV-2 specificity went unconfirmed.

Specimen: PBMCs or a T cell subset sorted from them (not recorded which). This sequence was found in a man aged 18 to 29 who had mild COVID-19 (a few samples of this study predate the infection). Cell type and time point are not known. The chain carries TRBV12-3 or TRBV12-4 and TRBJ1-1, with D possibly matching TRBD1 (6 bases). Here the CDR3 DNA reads TGTGCCAGCAGACTTACAGGGGAAGCTTTCTTT. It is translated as CASRLTGEAFF.